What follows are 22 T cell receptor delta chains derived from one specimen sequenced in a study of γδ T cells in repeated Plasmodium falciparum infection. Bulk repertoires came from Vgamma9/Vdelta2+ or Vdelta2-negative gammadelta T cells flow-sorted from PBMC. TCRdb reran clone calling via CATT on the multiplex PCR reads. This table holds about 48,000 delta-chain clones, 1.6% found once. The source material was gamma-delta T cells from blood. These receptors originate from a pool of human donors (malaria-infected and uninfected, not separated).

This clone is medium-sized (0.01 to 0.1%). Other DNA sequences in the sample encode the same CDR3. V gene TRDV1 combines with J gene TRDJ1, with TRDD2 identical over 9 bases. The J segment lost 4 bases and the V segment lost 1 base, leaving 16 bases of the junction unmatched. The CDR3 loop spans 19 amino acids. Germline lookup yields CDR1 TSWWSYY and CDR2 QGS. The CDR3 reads CALGEPWAFLRGDGDKLIF. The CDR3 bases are TGTGCTCTTGGGGAACCTTGGGCCTTCCTACGGGGGGATGGCGATAAACTCATCTTT.

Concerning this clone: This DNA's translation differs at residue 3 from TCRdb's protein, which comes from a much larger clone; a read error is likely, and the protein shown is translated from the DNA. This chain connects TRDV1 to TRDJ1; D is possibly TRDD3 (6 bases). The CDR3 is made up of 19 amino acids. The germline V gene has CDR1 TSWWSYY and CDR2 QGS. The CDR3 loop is CAIGPYSRGNSRPTDKLIF. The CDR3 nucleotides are TGTGCTATTGGCCCTTACTCCCGGGGGAACTCGCGTCCCACCGATAAACTCATCTTT.

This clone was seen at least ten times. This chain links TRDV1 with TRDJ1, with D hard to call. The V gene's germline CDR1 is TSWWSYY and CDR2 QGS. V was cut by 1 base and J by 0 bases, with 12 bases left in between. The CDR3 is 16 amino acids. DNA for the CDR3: TGTGCTCTTGGGGAACAAGCCAACGGGGACACCGATAAACTCATCTTT. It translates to CALGEQANGDTDKLIF.

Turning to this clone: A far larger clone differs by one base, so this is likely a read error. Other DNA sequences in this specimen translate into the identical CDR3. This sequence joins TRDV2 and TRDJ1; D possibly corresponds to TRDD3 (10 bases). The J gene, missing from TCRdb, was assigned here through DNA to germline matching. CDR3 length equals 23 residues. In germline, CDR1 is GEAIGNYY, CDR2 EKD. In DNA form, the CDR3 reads TGCGCCTGTGACTCCCTTTTCCTTCCTACAGTGGGGGATACTCGAGCCTATACCGATAAACTCATCTTT. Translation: CACDSLFLPTVGDTRAYTDKLIF.

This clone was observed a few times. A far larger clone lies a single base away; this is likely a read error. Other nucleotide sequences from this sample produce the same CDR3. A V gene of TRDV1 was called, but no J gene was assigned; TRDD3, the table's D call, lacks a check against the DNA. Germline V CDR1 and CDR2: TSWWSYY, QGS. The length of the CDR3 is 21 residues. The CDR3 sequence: CALGETTGLLWGIRYTDKLIF. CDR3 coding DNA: TGTGCTCTTGGGGAAACCACCGGCCTTCTTTGGGGGATAAGGTACACCGATAAGCTCATCTTT.

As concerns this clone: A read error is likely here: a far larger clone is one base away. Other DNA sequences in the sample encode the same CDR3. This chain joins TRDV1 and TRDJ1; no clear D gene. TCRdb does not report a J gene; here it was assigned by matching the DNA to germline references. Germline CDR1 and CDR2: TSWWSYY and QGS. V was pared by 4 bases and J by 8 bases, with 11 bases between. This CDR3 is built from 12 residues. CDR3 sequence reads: CALGAVSQKLIF. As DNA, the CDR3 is TGTGCTCTTGGGGCCGTTTCCCAGAAACTCATCTTT.

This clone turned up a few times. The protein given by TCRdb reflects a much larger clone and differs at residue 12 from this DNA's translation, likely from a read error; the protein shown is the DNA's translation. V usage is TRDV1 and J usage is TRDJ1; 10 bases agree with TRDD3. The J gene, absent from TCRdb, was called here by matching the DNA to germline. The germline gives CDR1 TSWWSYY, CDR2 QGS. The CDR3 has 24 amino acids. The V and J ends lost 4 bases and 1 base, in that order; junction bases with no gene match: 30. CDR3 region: CALGVCSYATRSWGITGFTDKLIF. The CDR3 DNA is TGTGCTCTTGGGGTTTGTTCCTACGCTACGAGAAGCTGGGGGATAACAGGATTCACCGATAAACTCATCTTT.

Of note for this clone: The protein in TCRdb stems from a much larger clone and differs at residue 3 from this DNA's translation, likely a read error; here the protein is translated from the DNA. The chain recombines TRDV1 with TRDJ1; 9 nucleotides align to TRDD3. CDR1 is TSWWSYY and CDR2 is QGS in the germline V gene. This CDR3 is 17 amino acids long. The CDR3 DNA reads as TGTGCTCCTGGGGAATGGTGTGCTGGGGGATCCCCCGATAAACTCATCTTT. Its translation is CAPGEWCAGGSPDKLIF.

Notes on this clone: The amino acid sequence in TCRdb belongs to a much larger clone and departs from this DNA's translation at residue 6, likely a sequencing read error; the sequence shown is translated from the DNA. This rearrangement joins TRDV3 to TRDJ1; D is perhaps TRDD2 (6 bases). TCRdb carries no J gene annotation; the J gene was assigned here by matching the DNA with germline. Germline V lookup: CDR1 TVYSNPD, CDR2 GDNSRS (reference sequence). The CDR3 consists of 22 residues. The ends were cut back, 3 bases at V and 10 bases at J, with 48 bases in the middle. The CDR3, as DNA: TGTGCCTTCAATCACTTTCTTCCTCCGTCGGTACTCTCAAATATCGGAGGTTGGAGACTCATCTTT. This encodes CAFNHFLPPSVLSNIGGWRLIF.

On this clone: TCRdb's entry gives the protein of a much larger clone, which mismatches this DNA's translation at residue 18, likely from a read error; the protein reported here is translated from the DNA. The CDR3 reads CALGESYAPFGLLYTDKPIF. The CDR3 DNA sequence: TGTGCTCTTGGGGAATCCTACGCCCCCTTCGGACTGCTGTACACCGATAAACCCATCTTT. The J gene is uncalled and the V gene is TRDV1; TRDD3 is the table's D call and was not checked against the DNA. Looked up from germline, CDR1 is TSWWSYY and CDR2 is QGS. The CDR3 totals 20 residues.

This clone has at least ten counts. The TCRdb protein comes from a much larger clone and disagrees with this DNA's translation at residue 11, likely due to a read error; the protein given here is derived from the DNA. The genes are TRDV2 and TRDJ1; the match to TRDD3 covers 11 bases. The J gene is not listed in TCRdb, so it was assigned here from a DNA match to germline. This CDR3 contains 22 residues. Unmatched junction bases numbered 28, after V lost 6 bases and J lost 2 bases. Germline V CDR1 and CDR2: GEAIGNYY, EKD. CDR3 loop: CACWHPTSSRPTGGYFTDKLIF. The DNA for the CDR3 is TGTGCCTGTTGGCATCCTACGTCTTCTAGGCCTACTGGGGGATATTTTACCGATAAACTCATCTTT.

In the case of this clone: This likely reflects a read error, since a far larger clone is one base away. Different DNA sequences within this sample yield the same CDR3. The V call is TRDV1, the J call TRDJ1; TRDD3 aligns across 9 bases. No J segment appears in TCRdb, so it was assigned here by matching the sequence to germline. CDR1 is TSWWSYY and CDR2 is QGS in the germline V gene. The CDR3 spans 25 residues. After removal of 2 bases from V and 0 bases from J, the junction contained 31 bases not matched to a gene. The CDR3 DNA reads TGTGCTCTTGGGGAAGTGGGCCTACACCTGGGGGATGAGGTGAGGAGGCCACTGTACACCGATAAACTCATCTTT. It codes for CALGEVGLHLGDEVRRPLYTDKLIF.

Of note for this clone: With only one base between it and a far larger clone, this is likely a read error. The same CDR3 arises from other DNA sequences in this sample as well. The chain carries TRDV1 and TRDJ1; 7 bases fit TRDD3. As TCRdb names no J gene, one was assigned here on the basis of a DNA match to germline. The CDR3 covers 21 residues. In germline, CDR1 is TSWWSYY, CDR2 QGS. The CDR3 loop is CALGVRDSTLGYAHPTDKLIF. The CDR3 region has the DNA TGTGCCCTTGGGGTCCGTGACTCCACCCTCGGATACGCACACCCCACCGATAAACTCATCTTT.

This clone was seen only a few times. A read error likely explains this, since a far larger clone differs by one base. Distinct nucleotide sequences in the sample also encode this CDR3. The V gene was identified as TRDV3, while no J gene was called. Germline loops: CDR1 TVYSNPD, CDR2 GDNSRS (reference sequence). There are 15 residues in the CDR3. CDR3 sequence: CASTLHFAVTDKLIF. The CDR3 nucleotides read TGTGCCTCAACGCTCCACTTCGCGGTGACCGATAAACTCATTTTT.

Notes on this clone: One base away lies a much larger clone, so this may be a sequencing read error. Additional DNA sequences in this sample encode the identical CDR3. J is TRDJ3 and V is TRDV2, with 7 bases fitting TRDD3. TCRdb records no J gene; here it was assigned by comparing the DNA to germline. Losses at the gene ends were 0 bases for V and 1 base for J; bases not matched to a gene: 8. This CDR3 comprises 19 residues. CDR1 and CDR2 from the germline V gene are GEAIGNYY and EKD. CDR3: CACDTLVGDTSWDTRQMFF. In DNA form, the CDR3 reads TGTGCCTGTGACACCTTAGTGGGGGACACTTCCTGGGACACCCGACAGATGTTTTTC.

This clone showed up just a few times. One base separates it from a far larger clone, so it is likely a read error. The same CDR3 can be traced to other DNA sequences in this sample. This CDR3 reads CALGENFLIGTGRVCTDKLIF. CDR3 nucleotide sequence: TGTGCCCTTGGGGAAAACTTCCTTATCGGGACTGGGAGAGTGTGCACCGATAAACTCATCTTT. The chain is built from TRDV1 and TRDJ1; D could derive from TRDD2 or TRDD3 (6 bases each). Because TCRdb records no J gene, it was assigned here through a match of the DNA to germline. This CDR3 region has 21 residues. The germline V gene encodes CDR1 TSWWSYY and CDR2 QGS.

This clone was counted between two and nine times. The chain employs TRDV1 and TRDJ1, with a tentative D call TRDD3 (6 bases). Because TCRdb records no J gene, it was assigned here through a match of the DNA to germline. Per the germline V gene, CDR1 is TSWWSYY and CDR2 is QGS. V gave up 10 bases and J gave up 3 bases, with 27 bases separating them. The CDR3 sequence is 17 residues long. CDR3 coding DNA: TGTGCTCCCGGGGATCTCACAGGGGGTCCTGCACCCGATAAACTCATCTTT. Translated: CAPGDLTGGPAPDKLIF.

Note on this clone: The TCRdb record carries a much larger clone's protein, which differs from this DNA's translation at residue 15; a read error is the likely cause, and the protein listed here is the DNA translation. Written as DNA, the CDR3 is TGTGCTCTTGGGGAACGGGTAGTTTACCTACCGTACTGGGGGAGAGGTAAACTCATCTTT. Translating gives CALGERVVYLPYWGRGKLIF. V usage is TRDV1 and J usage is TRDJ1, with 9 bases that match TRDD3. The CDR3 contains 20 residues. Germline CDR1 TSWWSYY, CDR2 QGS. With 1 base clipped from V and 7 bases from J, the junction kept 22 bases outside the gene matches.

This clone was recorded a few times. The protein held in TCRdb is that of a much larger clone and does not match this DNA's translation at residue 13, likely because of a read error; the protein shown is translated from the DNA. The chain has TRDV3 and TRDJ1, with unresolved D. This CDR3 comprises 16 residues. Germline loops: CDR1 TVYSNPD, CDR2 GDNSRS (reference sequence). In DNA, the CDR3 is TGTGCCTTCATCCGACCCTGTCGGGGTTACACCGATAGACTCATCTTT. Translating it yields CAFIRPCRGYTDRLIF.

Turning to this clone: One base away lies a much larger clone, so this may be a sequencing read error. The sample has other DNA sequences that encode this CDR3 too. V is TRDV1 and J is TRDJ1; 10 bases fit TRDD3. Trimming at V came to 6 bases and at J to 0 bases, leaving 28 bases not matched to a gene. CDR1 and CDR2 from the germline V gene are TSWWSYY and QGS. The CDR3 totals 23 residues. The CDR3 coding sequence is TGTGCTCTTGGAGCACGGGAGTACTGGGGGATTAGAACTACCTACCTCCACACCGATAAACTCATCTTT. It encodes CALGAREYWGIRTTYLHTDKLIF.

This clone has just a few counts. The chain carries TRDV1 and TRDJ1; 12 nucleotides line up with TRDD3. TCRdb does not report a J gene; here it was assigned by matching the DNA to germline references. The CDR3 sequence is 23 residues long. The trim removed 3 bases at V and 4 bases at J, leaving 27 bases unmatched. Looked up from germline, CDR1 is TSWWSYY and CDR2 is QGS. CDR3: CALGDSDSPNGLAGGYASDKLIF. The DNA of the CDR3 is TGTGCTCTTGGGGACTCCGATTCCCCTAACGGCTTGGCTGGGGGATACGCCAGCGATAAACTCATCTTT.

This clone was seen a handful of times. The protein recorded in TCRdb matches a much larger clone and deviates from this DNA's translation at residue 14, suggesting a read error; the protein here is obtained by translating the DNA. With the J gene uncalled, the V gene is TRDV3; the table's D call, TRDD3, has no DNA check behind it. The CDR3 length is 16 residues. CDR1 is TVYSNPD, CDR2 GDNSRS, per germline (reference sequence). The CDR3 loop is CAFSARLWGYTDKHIF. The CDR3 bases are TGTGCCTTTAGTGCGCGACTGTGGGGGTACACCGATAAACACATCTTT.